These 3 T cell receptor beta chains share one sample of origin, sequenced in a study of cytotoxic CD8 clonotypes in ibrutinib-treated CLL. Measured with immunoSEQ multiplex PCR; TCRdb has only the in-frame clones, and not every one. In the table there are fewer than 45,000 clones, under 80% of which are singletons. The source was PBMCs, collected at disease progression, from a patient treated with ibrutinib. All receptors come from a human donor with chronic lymphocytic leukemia.

The chain recombines TRBV5-4 with TRBJ2-5, with 8 nucleotides matching TRBD1. Unmatched junction bases numbered 3, after V lost 0 bases and J lost 5 bases. From germline, CDR1 is SGHNT and CDR2 YYREEE (reference sequence). This CDR3 region has 14 residues. CDR3 region: CASSLGQGWETQYF. In DNA form, the CDR3 reads TGTGCCAGCAGCTTGGGACAGGGGTGGGAGACCCAGTACTTC.

V and J are TRBV7-6 and TRBJ2-1; D unresolved. CDR3 length: 14 residues. The germline V and J ends were trimmed by 5 bases and 8 bases, with 16 bases remaining between them. CDR1 and CDR2 (germline): SGHVS, FNYEAQ. The CDR3 protein is CASSPPYVSHEQFF. The CDR3 nucleotides read TGTGCCAGCAGCCCTCCATATGTTTCGCATGAGCAGTTCTTC.

V gene TRBV2 combines with J gene TRBJ1-1; 7 bases match TRBD1. CDR1 is SNHLY, CDR2 FYNNEI, per germline. The CDR3 is made up of 15 amino acids. V gave up 6 bases and J gave up 4 bases; unmatched junction bases: 11. The CDR3 protein is CASRARTGMGTEAFF. The DNA of the CDR3 is TGTGCCAGCAGAGCCCGGACAGGAATGGGCACTGAAGCTTTCTTT. Filled out from reference TRBV2 and TRBJ1-1, the complete variable domain reads EPEVTQTPSHQVTQMGQEVILRCVPISNHLYFYWYRQILGQKVEFLVSFYNNEISEKSEIFDDQFSVERPDGSNFTLKIRSTKLEDSAMYFCASRARTGMGTEAFFGQGTRLTVV.